This T cell receptor (beta chain) was found in a study of T cells after yellow fever vaccination. The study, taken as a whole, reports: Clonotype sharing between CD4 and CD8 compartments was small. The secondary response was weaker, and its peak arrived faster, on day 5 versus 15. The presence of abundant clonotypes contaminating from the bulk population was possible in FACS-sorted repertoires.

This CDR3 has 16 residues. Germline trimming cut 8 bases from V and 1 base from J; bases unmatched to any gene: 10. Germline V CDR1 and CDR2: LNHNV, YYDKDF (reference sequence). It was through 5'RACE template switching that TCR cDNA was made, with a universal primer site and UMIs added. TCRdb re-called the 5' RACE reads through MiXCR, storing one row per CDR3 protein. The sample consists of 450,000 to 550,000 distinct CDR3 sequences, 21% of them appearing once. In its sample, this clonotype was seen a few times. Its matching antigen is unknown. The clonotype originates from a man between 18 and 35 years old who received the YFV17D yellow fever vaccine. The chain combines TRBV15 with TRBJ2-3; TRBD2 agrees at 9 bases. Sample: PBMCs, taken about 21 days after the first yellow fever vaccination. The CDR3 loop reads CATAPLAGRGTDTQYF. The CDR3 region has the DNA TGTGCCACCGCGCCACTAGCGGGTAGAGGCACAGATACGCAGTATTTT. The entire variable domain, with the rest obtained from reference TRBV15 and TRBJ2-3, is as follows: DAMVIQNPRYQVTQFGKPVTLSCSQTLNHNVMYWYQQKSSQAPKLLFHYYDKDFNNEADTPDNFQSRRPNTSFCFLDIRSPGLGDTAMYLCATAPLAGRGTDTQYFGPGTRLTVL.